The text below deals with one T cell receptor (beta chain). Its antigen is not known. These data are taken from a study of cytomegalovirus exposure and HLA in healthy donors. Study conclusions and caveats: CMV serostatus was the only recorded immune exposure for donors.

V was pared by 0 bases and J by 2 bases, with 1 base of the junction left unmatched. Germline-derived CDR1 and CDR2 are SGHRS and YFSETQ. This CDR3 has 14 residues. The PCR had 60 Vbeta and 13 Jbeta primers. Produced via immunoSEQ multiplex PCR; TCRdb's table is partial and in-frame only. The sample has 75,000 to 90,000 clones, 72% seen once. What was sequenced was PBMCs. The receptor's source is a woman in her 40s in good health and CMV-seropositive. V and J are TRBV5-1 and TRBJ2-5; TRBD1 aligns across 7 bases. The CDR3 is CASSLGGQQETQYF. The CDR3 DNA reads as TGCGCCAGCAGCTTGGGGGGACAGCAAGAGACCCAGTACTTC.